The clone carrying this T cell receptor (beta chain) was seen a handful of times. Looked up from germline, CDR1 is LGHNA and CDR2 is YNFKEQ. V lost 3 bases to trimming and J lost 4 bases; unmatched junction nucleotides: 2. The CDR3 is made up of 14 amino acids. This specimen comes from a study of blood T cell repertoires in COVID-19. The assay was immunoSEQ multiplex PCR, and TCRdb's table has in-frame clones only and misses some. The table records over 90,000 clones, approximately 86% of them present only once. The sequence was collected from a woman in her fifties or sixties in a cohort sampled during active or convalescent COVID-19. Sample: peripheral blood. The gene calls are TRBV4-2 and TRBJ1-5; 8 bases line up with TRBD1. The CDR3 region is CASSQGDRNQPQHF. For the CDR3, the DNA is TGTGCCAGCAGCCAGGGGGACAGGAATCAGCCCCAGCATTTT.